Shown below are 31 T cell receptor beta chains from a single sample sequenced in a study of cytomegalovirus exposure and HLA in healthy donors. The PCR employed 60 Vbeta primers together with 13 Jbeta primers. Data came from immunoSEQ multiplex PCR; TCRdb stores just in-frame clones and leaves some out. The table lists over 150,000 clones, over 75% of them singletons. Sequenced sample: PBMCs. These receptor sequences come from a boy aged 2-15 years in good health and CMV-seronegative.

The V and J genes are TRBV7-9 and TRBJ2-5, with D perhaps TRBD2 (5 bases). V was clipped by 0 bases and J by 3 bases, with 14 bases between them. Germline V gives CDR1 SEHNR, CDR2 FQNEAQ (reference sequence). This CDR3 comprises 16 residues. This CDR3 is CASSLARERPKETQYF. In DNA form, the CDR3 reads TGTGCCAGCAGCTTAGCCCGGGAACGGCCCAAAGAGACCCAGTACTTC.

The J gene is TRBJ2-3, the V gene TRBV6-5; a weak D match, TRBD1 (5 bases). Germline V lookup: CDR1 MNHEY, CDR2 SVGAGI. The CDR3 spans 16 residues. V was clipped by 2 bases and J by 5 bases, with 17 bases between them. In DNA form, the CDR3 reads TGTGCCAGCAGTTACAGGGGCCCCTTACAGAAAGATACGCAGTATTTT. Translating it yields CASSYRGPLQKDTQYF.

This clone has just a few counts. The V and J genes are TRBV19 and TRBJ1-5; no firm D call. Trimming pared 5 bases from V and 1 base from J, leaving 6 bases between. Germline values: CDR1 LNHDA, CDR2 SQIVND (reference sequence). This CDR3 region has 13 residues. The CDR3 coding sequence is TGTGCCAGTAGTCCGCAGAGCAATCAGCCCCAGCATTTT. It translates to CASSPQSNQPQHF.

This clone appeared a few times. CDR3 nucleotides: TGTGCCATCAGTGAATCCAATGGTGCCCCGACAGGGGGGTTACAGGATACGCAGTATTTT. This gives the protein CAISESNGAPTGGLQDTQYF. The chain is built from TRBV10-3 and TRBJ2-3; 9 positions match TRBD1. Germline values: CDR1 ENHRY, CDR2 SYGVKD. The CDR3 consists of 20 residues. Germline trimming cut 3 bases from V and 6 bases from J; bases unmatched to any gene: 22.

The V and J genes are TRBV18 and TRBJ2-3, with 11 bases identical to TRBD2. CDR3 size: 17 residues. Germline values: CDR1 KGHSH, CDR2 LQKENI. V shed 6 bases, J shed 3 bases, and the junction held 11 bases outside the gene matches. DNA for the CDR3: TGTGCCAGCTCTCCAAGAGGGCTAGCGGGGGGAACAGATACGCAGTATTTT. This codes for CASSPRGLAGGTDTQYF.

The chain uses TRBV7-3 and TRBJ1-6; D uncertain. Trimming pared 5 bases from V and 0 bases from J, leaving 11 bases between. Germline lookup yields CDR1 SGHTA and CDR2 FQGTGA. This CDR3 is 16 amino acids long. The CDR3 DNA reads TGTGCCAGCAGCCGGGAACCGAGCTCCTATAATTCACCCCTCCACTTT. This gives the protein CASSREPSSYNSPLHF.

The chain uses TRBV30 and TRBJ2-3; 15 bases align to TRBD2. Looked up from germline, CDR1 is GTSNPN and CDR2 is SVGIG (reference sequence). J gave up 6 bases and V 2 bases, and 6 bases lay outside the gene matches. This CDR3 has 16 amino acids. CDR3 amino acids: CAWSLGLAGGKDTQYF. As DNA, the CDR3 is TGTGCCTGGAGTCTCGGACTAGCGGGGGGGAAGGATACGCAGTATTTT.

The chain's CDR3 is CASSLAGGASNTEAFF. CDR3 DNA sequence: TGCGCCAGCAGCTTGGCAGGGGGCGCTTCGAACACTGAAGCTTTCTTT. The chain carries TRBV5-1 and TRBJ1-1; 8 nucleotides match TRBD1. Germline CDR1 is SGHRS and CDR2 is YFSETQ. CDR3 size: 16 residues. The J segment lost 1 base and the V segment lost 0 bases, leaving 5 bases of the junction unmatched.

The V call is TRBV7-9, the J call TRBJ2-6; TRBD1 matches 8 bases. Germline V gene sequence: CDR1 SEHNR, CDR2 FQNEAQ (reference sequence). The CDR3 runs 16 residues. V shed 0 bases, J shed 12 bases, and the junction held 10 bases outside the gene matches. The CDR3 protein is CASSLAAGQGGFVLTF. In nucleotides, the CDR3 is TGTGCCAGCAGCTTAGCCGCTGGACAGGGCGGGTTCGTCCTGACTTTC. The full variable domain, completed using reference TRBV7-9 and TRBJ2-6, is DTGVSQNPRHKITKRGQNVTFRCDPISEHNRLYWYRQTLGQGPEFLTYFQNEAQLEKSRLLSDRFSAERPKGSFSTLEIQRTEQGDSAMYLCASSLAAGQGGFVLTFGAGSRLTVL.

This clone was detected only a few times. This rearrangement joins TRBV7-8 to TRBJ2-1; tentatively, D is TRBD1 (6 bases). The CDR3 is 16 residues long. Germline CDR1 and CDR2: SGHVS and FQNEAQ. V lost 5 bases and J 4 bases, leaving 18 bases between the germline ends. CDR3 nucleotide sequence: TGTGCCAGCAGCCAAGGCCGACAGGACCTATACAATGAGCAGTTCTTC. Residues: CASSQGRQDLYNEQFF.

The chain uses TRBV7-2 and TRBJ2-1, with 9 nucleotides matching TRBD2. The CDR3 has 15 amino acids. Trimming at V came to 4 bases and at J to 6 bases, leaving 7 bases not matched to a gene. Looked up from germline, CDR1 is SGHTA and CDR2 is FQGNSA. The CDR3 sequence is CASSSGLAGGNEQFF. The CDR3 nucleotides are TGTGCCAGCAGCTCGGGACTAGCCGGGGGCAATGAGCAGTTCTTC.

CDR3 bases: TGCGCCAGCAGCTTGGGACAGGGGGCGAATCAGCCCCAGCATTTT. The encoded protein is CASSLGQGANQPQHF. The J gene is TRBJ1-5, the V gene TRBV5-1, with TRBD1 identical over 10 bases. Trimming removed 0 bases from V and 4 bases from J; junction bases left unmatched: 1. CDR1 SGHRS and CDR2 YFSETQ come from the germline V gene. The CDR3 covers 15 residues.

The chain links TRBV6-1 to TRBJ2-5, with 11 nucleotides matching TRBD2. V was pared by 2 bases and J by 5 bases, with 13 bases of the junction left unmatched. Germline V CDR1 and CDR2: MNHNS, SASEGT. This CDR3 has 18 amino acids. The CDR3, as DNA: TGTGCCAGCAGTGAACGGCTAGCGGGGGGTACGTTGGTTGAGACCCAGTACTTC. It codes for CASSERLAGGTLVETQYF.

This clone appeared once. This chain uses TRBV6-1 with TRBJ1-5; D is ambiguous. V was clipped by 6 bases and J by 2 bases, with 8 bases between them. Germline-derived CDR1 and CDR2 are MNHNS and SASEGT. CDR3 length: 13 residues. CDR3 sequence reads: CASREGGNQPQHF. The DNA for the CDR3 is TGTGCCAGCAGGGAGGGAGGCAATCAGCCCCAGCATTTT.

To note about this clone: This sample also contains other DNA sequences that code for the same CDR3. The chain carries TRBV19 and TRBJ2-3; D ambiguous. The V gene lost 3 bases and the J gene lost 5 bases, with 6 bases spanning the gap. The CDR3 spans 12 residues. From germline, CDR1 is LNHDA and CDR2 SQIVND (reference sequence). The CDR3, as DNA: TGTGCCAGTAGTATCACCGGAGATACGCAGTATTTT. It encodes CASSITGDTQYF.

Here the CDR3 DNA reads TGCAGCGTTGTGGGGGGGGGCACTGAAGCTTTCTTT. Protein: CSVVGGGTEAFF. The chain combines TRBV29-1 with TRBJ1-1; possible D gene TRBD1, 5 bases. Per the germline V gene, CDR1 is SQVTM and CDR2 is ANQGSEA. The CDR3 is made up of 12 amino acids. V was cut by 4 bases and J by 4 bases, with 10 bases left in between.

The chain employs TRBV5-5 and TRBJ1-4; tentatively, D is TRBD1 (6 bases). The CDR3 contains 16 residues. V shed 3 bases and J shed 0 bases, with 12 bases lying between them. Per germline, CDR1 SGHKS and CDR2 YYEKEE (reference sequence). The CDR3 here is CASSYNSGATNEKLFF. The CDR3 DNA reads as TGTGCCAGCAGCTACAACTCAGGGGCAACTAATGAAAAACTGTTTTTT.

CDR3 in amino acids: CASSFTRGDEQYF. CDR3 coding DNA: TGTGCCAGCAGCTTCACCAGGGGAGACGAGCAGTACTTC. The chain couples TRBV7-9 to TRBJ2-7, with D tentatively TRBD1 (6 bases). There are 13 residues in the CDR3. Germline loops: CDR1 SEHNR, CDR2 FQNEAQ (reference sequence). V was trimmed by 3 bases and J by 5 bases, leaving 11 bases between them.

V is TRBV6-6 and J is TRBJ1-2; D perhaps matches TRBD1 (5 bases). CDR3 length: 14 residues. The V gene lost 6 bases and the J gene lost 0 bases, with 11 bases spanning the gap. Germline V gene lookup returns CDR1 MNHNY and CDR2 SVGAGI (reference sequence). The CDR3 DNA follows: TGTGCCAGCAGGACCCAGGGAACTAACTATGGCTACACCTTC. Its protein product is CASRTQGTNYGYTF.

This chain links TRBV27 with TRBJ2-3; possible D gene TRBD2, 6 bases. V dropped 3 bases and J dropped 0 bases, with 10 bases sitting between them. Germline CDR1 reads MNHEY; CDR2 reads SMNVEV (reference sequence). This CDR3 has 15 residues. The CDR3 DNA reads TGTGCCAGCAGTTTCCTGGGGACTAGCACAGATACGCAGTATTTT. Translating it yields CASSFLGTSTDTQYF.

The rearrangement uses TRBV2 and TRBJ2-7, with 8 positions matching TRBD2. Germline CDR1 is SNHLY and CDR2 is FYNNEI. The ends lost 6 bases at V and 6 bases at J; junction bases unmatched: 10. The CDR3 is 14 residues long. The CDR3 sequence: CASSSRTSSGEQYF. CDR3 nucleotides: TGTGCCAGCAGCTCTCGGACTAGCAGTGGCGAGCAGTACTTC.

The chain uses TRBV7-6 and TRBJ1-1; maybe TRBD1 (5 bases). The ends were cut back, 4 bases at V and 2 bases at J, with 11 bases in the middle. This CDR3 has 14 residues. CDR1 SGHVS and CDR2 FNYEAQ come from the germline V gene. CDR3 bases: TGTGCCAGCAGCTATCACGACAGAAACACTGAAGCTTTCTTT. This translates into CASSYHDRNTEAFF. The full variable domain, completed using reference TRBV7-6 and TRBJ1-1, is GAGVSQSPRYKVTKRGQDVALRCDPISGHVSLYWYRQALGQGPEFLTYFNYEAQQDKSGLPNDRFSAERPEGSISTLTIQRTEQRDSAMYRCASSYHDRNTEAFFGQGTRLTVV.

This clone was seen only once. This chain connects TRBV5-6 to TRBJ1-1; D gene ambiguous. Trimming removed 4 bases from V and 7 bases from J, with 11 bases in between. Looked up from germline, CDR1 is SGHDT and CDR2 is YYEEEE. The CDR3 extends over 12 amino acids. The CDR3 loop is CASSPTAGEAFF. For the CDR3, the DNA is TGTGCCAGCAGCCCCACAGCCGGTGAAGCTTTCTTT.

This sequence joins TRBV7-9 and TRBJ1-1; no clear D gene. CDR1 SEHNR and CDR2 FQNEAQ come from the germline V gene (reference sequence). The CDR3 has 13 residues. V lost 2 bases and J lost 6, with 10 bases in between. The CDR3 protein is CASSLYGVAEAFF. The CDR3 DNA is TGTGCCAGCAGCTTATACGGTGTCGCTGAAGCTTTCTTT.

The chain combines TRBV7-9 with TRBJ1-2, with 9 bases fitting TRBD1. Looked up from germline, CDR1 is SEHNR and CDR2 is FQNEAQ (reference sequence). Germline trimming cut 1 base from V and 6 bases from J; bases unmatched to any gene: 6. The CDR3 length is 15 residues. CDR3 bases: TGTGCCAGCAGCTTAGTAGCGGGACAGGGAAATGGCTACACCTTC. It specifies CASSLVAGQGNGYTF.

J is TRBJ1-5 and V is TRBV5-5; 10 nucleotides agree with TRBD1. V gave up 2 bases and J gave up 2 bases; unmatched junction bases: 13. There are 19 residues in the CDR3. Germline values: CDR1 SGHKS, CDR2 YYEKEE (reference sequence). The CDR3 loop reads CASSFPNGQGEEGNQPQHF. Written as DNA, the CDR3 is TGTGCCAGCAGCTTTCCCAACGGACAGGGGGAGGAAGGCAATCAGCCCCAGCATTTT.

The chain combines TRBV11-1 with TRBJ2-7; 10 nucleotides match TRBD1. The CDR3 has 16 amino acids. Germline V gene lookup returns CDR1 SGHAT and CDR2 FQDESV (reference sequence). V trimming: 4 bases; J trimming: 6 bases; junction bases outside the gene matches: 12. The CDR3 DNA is TGTGCCAGCAGCTGGGGGACAGGGGCCATCCTTAGCGAGCAGTACTTC. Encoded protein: CASSWGTGAILSEQYF.

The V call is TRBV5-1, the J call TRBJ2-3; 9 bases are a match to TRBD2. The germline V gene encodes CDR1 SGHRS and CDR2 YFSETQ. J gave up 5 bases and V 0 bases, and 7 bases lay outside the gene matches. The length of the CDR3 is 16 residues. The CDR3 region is CASSLGAGGALDTQYF. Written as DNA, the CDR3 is TGCGCCAGCAGCTTGGGAGCGGGGGGCGCACTAGATACGCAGTATTTT. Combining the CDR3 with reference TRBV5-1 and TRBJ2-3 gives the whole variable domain KAGVTQTPRYLIKTRGQQVTLSCSPISGHRSVSWYQQTPGQGLQFLFEYFSETQRNKGNFPGRFSGRQFSNSRSEMNVSTLELGDSALYLCASSLGAGGALDTQYFGPGTRLTVL.

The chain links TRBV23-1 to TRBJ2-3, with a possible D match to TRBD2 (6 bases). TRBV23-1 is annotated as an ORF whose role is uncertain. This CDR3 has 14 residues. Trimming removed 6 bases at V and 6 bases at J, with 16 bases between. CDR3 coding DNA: TGCGCCAGCAGCCAGACTAGTCTATGGGATACGCAGTATTTT. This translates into CASSQTSLWDTQYF.

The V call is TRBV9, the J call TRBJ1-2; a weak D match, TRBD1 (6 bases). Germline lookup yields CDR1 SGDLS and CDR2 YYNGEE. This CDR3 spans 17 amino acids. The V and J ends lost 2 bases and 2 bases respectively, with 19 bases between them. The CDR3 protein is CASSVGGARATNYGYTF. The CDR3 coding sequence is TGTGCCAGCAGCGTTGGGGGCGCGAGGGCAACAAACTATGGCTACACCTTC.

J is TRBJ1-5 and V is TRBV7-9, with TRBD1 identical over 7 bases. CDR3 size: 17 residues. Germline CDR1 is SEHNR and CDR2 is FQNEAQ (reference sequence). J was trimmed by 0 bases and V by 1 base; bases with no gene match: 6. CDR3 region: CASSLGTGEDSNQPQHF. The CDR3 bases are TGTGCCAGCAGCTTAGGAACAGGGGAAGATAGCAATCAGCCCCAGCATTTT.